Each of the 30 T cell receptor beta chains below was sequenced from the same sample in a study of T-cell reconstitution after alpha-beta-depleted transplantation in children. During its preparation, the TCRbeta library received unique molecular identifiers. One entry per CDR3 protein, called by TCRdb with MiXCR from the PCR reads. The sample has around 100,000 distinct CDR3 sequences; 5% to 6% are singletons. This specimen consisted of PBMCs, mostly from graft donor cells, obtained 60 days after TCRalphabeta/CD19-depleted stem cell transplant. The receptors come from a female patient aged 2-15 years who had a stem cell transplant for Fanconi anemia, so the T cells may come from the graft donor.

This clonotype was detected ten times or more. V gene TRBV12-3 or TRBV12-4 combines with J gene TRBJ2-5, with D tentatively TRBD1 (6 bases). Trimming shortened V by 2 bases and J by 2 bases, and 6 bases separated the two germline ends. The CDR3 runs to 13 residues. This CDR3 is CASSLQGQETQYF. The CDR3 bases are TGTGCCAGCAGTTTACAGGGGCAAGAGACCCAGTACTTC.

The table lists this clonotype with many counts. V usage is TRBV10-3 and J usage is TRBJ2-7; no clear D. The CDR3 consists of 13 residues. CDR1 is ENHRY and CDR2 is SYGVKD in the germline V gene. With 2 bases removed from V and 6 bases from J, the gap between germline ends came to 11 bases. CDR3 sequence reads: CAISEVGKGEQYF. CDR3 DNA: TGTGCCATCAGTGAGGTAGGGAAGGGCGAGCAGTACTTC.

In its sample, this clonotype was seen many times. This sequence joins TRBV20-1 and TRBJ2-7; D gene ambiguous. V gave up 4 bases and J gave up 0 bases, with 10 bases separating them. This CDR3 has 13 amino acids. Germline lookup yields CDR1 DFQATT and CDR2 SNEGSKA (reference sequence). This chain's CDR3 is CSANFENSYEQYF. The CDR3 bases are TGCAGTGCTAATTTTGAGAACTCCTACGAGCAGTACTTC.

The chain recombines TRBV7-2 with TRBJ1-1; D uncertain. The germline V and J ends were trimmed by 3 bases and 3 bases, with 11 bases remaining between them. The CDR3 loop spans 14 amino acids. The V gene's germline CDR1 is SGHTA and CDR2 FQGNSA. The CDR3 DNA is TGTGCCAGCAGCTTGGACCAGGTTTACACTGAAGCTTTCTTT. It is translated as CASSLDQVYTEAFF.

This clonotype has just a few counts. This chain links TRBV18 with TRBJ1-5, with TRBD1 matching 9 bases. The germline gives CDR1 KGHSH, CDR2 LQKENI. V lost 3 bases, J lost 4 bases, and 4 bases stayed unmatched. This CDR3 has 15 amino acids. DNA of the CDR3: TGTGCCAGCTCACCGGAAGGGACAGGGAATCAGCCCCAGCATTTT. Protein sequence: CASSPEGTGNQPQHF. Looking up the rest from reference TRBV18 and TRBJ1-5 gives the full variable domain: NAGVMQNPRHLVRRRGQEARLRCSPMKGHSHVYWYRQLPEEGLKFMVYLQKENIIDESGMPKERFSAEFPKEGPSILRIQQVVRGDSAAYFCASSPEGTGNQPQHFGDGTRLSIL.

Many counts were recorded for this clonotype. The chain has TRBV12-3 or TRBV12-4 and TRBJ1-5; D uncertain. Trimming took 7 bases from V and 5 from J, leaving 12 bases between them. CDR3 length: 13 amino acids. DNA of the CDR3: TGTGCCAGCACCCCAGGTCAGGATCAGCCCCAGCATTTT. Translating it yields CASTPGQDQPQHF.

The sample holds a few counts of this clonotype. V usage is TRBV5-1 and J usage is TRBJ2-3, with 7 nucleotides matching TRBD2. Trimming at V came to 4 bases and at J to 9 bases, leaving 8 bases not matched to a gene. The CDR3 has 13 residues. The germline V gene has CDR1 SGHRS and CDR2 YFSETQ. The CDR3 loop reads CASSTERGRTQYF. CDR3 in DNA: TGCGCCAGCAGCACCGAGCGGGGTAGAACGCAGTATTTT.

At least ten counts were recorded for this clonotype. This chain uses TRBV9 with TRBJ2-3, with 7 bases fitting TRBD2. V was clipped by 0 bases and J by 2 bases; unmatched bases: 9. This CDR3 region has 17 residues. Germline V gene lookup returns CDR1 SGDLS and CDR2 YYNGEE. The CDR3 reads CASSVDPSGLITDTQYF. The CDR3 DNA sequence: TGTGCCAGCAGCGTAGATCCTAGCGGCTTAATCACAGATACGCAGTATTTT.

This clonotype was seen many times. The chain employs TRBV2 and TRBJ2-3; D remains unclear. The CDR3 runs 16 residues. From germline, CDR1 is SNHLY and CDR2 FYNNEI. Trimming took 5 bases from V and 2 from J, leaving 17 bases between them. DNA for the CDR3: TGTGCCAGCAGTCCGGGCCCCCGAGTCTTCACAGATACGCAGTATTTT. Translating gives CASSPGPRVFTDTQYF.

This chain links TRBV2 with TRBJ2-2, with D uncertain. In germline, CDR1 is SNHLY, CDR2 FYNNEI. The CDR3 runs 12 residues. The V end was cut by 5 bases, the J end by 5 bases, with 6 bases between. The CDR3 nucleotides are TGTGCCAGCAGTATGGGTACCGGGGAGCTGTTTTTT. Residues: CASSMGTGELFF.

The chain is built from TRBV4-2 and TRBJ1-5; 8 positions match TRBD1. The germline gives CDR1 LGHNA, CDR2 YNFKEQ. The ends lost 2 bases at V and 0 bases at J; junction bases unmatched: 3. This CDR3 is built from 16 residues. CDR3 DNA sequence: TGTGCCAGCAGCCAATGGACAGGGAGTAGCAATCAGCCCCAGCATTTT. Translation gives CASSQWTGSSNQPQHF.

This clonotype was picked up many times. The chain combines TRBV20-1 with TRBJ1-3; D remains unclear. V dropped 3 bases and J dropped 4 bases, with 10 bases sitting between them. The CDR3 sequence is 13 residues long. CDR1 DFQATT and CDR2 SNEGSKA come from the germline V gene (reference sequence). The CDR3 DNA reads as TGCAGTGCTAGTTGGGAGCCGGGAAACACCATATATTTT. It yields the protein CSASWEPGNTIYF.

This chain connects TRBV12-3 or TRBV12-4 to TRBJ2-2; 8 bases are shared with TRBD2. V lost 11 bases, J lost 5 bases, and 19 bases stayed unmatched. This CDR3 is 17 amino acids long. The DNA of the CDR3 is TGTGCCTTCTGGTTAAGGGTCGGCGGGAGGCGGACCGGGGAGCTGTTTTTT. As protein: CAFWLRVGGRRTGELFF.

This clonotype was seen repeatedly, ten times or more. DNA of the CDR3: TGCAGTGCCCCCCTTGGCAGGCCCTATGGCTACACCTTC. This gives the protein CSAPLGRPYGYTF. V usage is TRBV20-1 and J usage is TRBJ1-2; no firm D call. The CDR3 consists of 13 residues. Trimming stripped 6 bases from V and 4 bases from J, with 15 bases between. Germline-derived CDR1 and CDR2 are DFQATT and SNEGSKA (reference sequence).

This clonotype was recorded many times. The chain has TRBV29-1 and TRBJ2-7; D is ambiguous. Trimming left V 6 bases short and J 6 bases short, with 12 bases between. The CDR3 extends over 11 amino acids. Germline V lookup: CDR1 SQVTM, CDR2 ANQGSEA. The CDR3 sequence: CSVVNPSEQYF. DNA for the CDR3: TGCAGCGTCGTGAATCCCAGCGAGCAGTACTTC.

On this clonotype: Here the CDR3 omits its conserved ending phenylalanine or tryptophan, so a read error is the likely source. The chain is built from TRBV14 and TRBJ1-5; weak D call: TRBD1 (6 bases). The CDR3 consists of 13 residues. The V end lost 0 bases, the J end lost 6 bases, and 6 bases lay between the germline ends. Germline-derived CDR1 and CDR2 are SGHDN and FVKESK. The CDR3 loop is CASSQDRGQPQHC. CDR3 DNA sequence: TGTGCCAGCAGCCAAGACAGGGGTCAGCCCCAGCATTGT.

This clonotype was seen many times. The V and J genes are TRBV11-2 and TRBJ2-3; 11 nucleotides match TRBD2. The V segment lost 6 bases and the J segment 1 base; nucleotides outside the gene matches: 12. This CDR3 has 18 amino acids. CDR1 is SGHAT, CDR2 FQNNGV, per germline. DNA for the CDR3: TGTGCCAGCAGACCGCTAGCGGGAGGCAACGTTGGCACAGATACGCAGTATTTT. Its translation is CASRPLAGGNVGTDTQYF.

This clonotype was found many times. V is TRBV12-3 or TRBV12-4 and J is TRBJ2-3; D gene uncertain. The length of the CDR3 is 17 residues. Trimming removed 8 bases from V and 3 bases from J, with 24 bases in between. The DNA for the CDR3 is TGTGCCAGCCAATATTCAATCCTCGGATCTAGTACAGATACGCAGTATTTT. Its translation is CASQYSILGSSTDTQYF.

This clonotype was seen only a few times. The chain is built from TRBV11-3 and TRBJ2-5; 8 nucleotides agree with TRBD2. The CDR3 sequence is 14 residues long. With 5 bases clipped from V and 4 bases from J, the junction kept 6 bases outside the gene matches. CDR1 and CDR2 from the germline V gene are SGHNT and YENEEA. CDR3 bases: TGTGCCAGCAGCCAGACGGGGGGGCCAGAGACCCAGTACTTC. Translating it yields CASSQTGGPETQYF.

This clonotype was recorded at least ten times. V is TRBV20-1 and J is TRBJ2-7; 10 bases are a match to TRBD2. Germline assignment: CDR1 DFQATT and CDR2 SNEGSKA (reference sequence). The CDR3 sequence is 13 residues long. J was trimmed by 6 bases and V by 4 bases; bases with no gene match: 6. CDR3 sequence: CSATSGGAFEQYF. The CDR3, as DNA: TGCAGTGCTACGAGCGGGGGGGCCTTCGAGCAGTACTTC.

This clonotype has a count of ten or more. This chain uses TRBV5-1 with TRBJ2-1; TRBD2 matches 11 bases. The germline gives CDR1 SGHRS, CDR2 YFSETQ. The CDR3 length is 14 residues. After removal of 1 base from V and 10 bases from J, the junction contained 4 bases not matched to a gene. The CDR3 sequence: CASSLLLAGDEQFF. Written as DNA, the CDR3 is TGCGCCAGCAGCTTGTTACTAGCGGGAGACGAGCAGTTCTTC.

Details on this clonotype: A read error is possible here, since a much larger clone lies one base away. The gene calls are TRBV20-1 and TRBJ2-3, with 11 bases fitting TRBD2. This CDR3 spans 15 amino acids. The germline CDR1 and CDR2 sequences are DFQATT and SNEGSKA (reference sequence). The chain's CDR3 is CSARVLAGGTHTQYF. As DNA, the CDR3 is TGCAGTGCTAGAGTTCTAGCGGGGGGCACACATACGCAGTATTTT.

This clonotype has ten or more counts. The chain carries TRBV7-3 and TRBJ1-1; perhaps TRBD1 as D (5 bases). Germline lookup yields CDR1 SGHTA and CDR2 FQGTGA. The CDR3 consists of 15 residues. The germline V and J ends were trimmed by 5 bases and 1 base, with 14 bases remaining between them. In DNA form, the CDR3 reads TGTGCCAGCAGCCTGGTGGGGACGGCGAACACTGAAGCTTTCTTT. It translates to CASSLVGTANTEAFF.

This chain links TRBV4-1 with TRBJ2-7, with 8 bases that match TRBD1. CDR3 size: 18 residues. Unmatched junction bases numbered 14, after V lost 1 base and J lost 3 bases. The germline V gene encodes CDR1 MGHRA and CDR2 YSYEKL. DNA for the CDR3: TGCGCCAGCAGCCAAGGAAAGTCGGCAGGGGGCGCGGACTACGAGCAGTACTTC. Encoded protein: CASSQGKSAGGADYEQYF.

This clonotype showed up many times. V is TRBV18 and J is TRBJ1-4; the D gene is possibly TRBD1 (5 bases). Germline assignment: CDR1 KGHSH and CDR2 LQKENI. The CDR3 is 14 residues long. V shed 2 bases and J shed 8 bases, with 12 bases lying between them. The CDR3 loop reads CASSPRDRNEKLFF. The CDR3 bases are TGTGCCAGCTCACCAAGAGACAGAAACGAAAAACTGTTTTTT.

The chain is built from TRBV19 and TRBJ1-1; D gene ambiguous. Looked up from germline, CDR1 is LNHDA and CDR2 is SQIVND (reference sequence). Trimming stripped 4 bases from V and 8 bases from J, with 14 bases between. There are 13 residues in the CDR3. The CDR3 is CASSKRGLSEAFF. The CDR3 DNA reads as TGTGCCAGTAGTAAACGCGGCCTATCAGAAGCTTTCTTT.

This clonotype was found a few times. J is TRBJ2-7 and V is TRBV7-2, with D tentatively TRBD2 (5 bases). The germline CDR1 and CDR2 sequences are SGHTA and FQGNSA. Trimming took off 4 bases at V and 5 bases at J, with 21 bases between the two ends. The CDR3 runs 16 residues. CDR3 protein: CASSWPGLGPDDEQYF. The CDR3 DNA follows: TGTGCCAGCAGCTGGCCGGGGTTAGGGCCCGACGACGAGCAGTACTTC.

By sample fraction, this clonotype is large. The chain links TRBV7-2 to TRBJ2-7; maybe TRBD1 (6 bases). Germline CDR1 and CDR2: SGHTA and FQGNSA. Trimming took 0 bases from V and 1 from J, leaving 7 bases between them. The CDR3 has 14 residues. The CDR3 protein is CASSLATGSYEQYF. As DNA, the CDR3 is TGTGCCAGCAGCTTAGCGACAGGTTCCTACGAGCAGTACTTC.

J is TRBJ2-2 and V is TRBV20-1; D ambiguous. The CDR3 is made up of 11 amino acids. Germline CDR1 and CDR2: DFQATT and SNEGSKA (reference sequence). Trimming removed 6 bases at V and 1 base at J, with 3 bases between. The CDR3 reads CSARNTGELFF. The CDR3 bases are TGCAGTGCAAGGAACACCGGGGAGCTGTTTTTT.

This clonotype came up many times. CDR3 residues: CASSGHSYEQYF. CDR3 DNA: TGTGCCAGCAGTGGACACTCCTACGAGCAGTACTTC. This chain connects TRBV2 to TRBJ2-7; D is unresolved. In germline, CDR1 is SNHLY, CDR2 FYNNEI. V dropped 4 bases and J dropped 0 bases, with 4 bases sitting between them. This CDR3 is built from 12 residues.